This record looks at one TCR beta chain sequence and its context. Its antigen is unidentified. This entry comes from a study of OX40 agonist ivuxolimab in advanced cancers. Whole-study context: Patients were approximately 80% male with ages about 23 to 79, mean 60.

The germline CDR1 and CDR2 sequences are LNHDA and SQIVND (reference sequence). The CDR3 spans 14 residues. Trimming left V 3 bases short and J 8 bases short, with 14 bases between. TCRdb's copy holds only in-frame clones and misses some; the assay was immunoSEQ multiplex PCR. Here the sample spans 30,000 to 35,000 clones, 80% to 85% being singletons. Study-level findings and limits: On average, CD8+ T cells had more expanded clones than CD4+. CD4+ and CD8+ T cells in blood underwent clonal expansion by week 6 at 0.1 to 3.0 mg/kg.

Baseline was the first blood sampling point, followed by cycle 4 day 1 and cycle 7 day 1. This chain links TRBV19 with TRBJ2-4; tentatively, D is TRBD1 or TRBD2 (5 bases each). The material was CD4+ or CD8+ T cells sorted from blood, obtained in a trial of the OX40 agonist ivuxolimab. This clonotype was obtained from an adult with an advanced solid tumor such as melanoma, head and neck, liver or kidney cancer. The CDR3 loop is CASSIPGSLDIQYF. CDR3 bases: TGTGCCAGTAGTATCCCAGGGAGTTTAGACATTCAGTACTTC.